The next 19 T cell receptor beta chains were all read from a single sample in a study of T cells in Graves' hyperthyroidism and ophthalmopathy. The source material, RNA transcripts, was used to amplify TCR beta CDR3 regions. In the first-round RT-PCR of the TCR CDR3, the HTBI primer set was used. One entry per CDR3 protein, called by TCRdb with MiXCR from the multiplex PCR reads. The sample shows 300,000 to 450,000 distinct CDR3 sequences, around 13% of them seen only once. The sequencing sample was made of blood. These receptors all come from an older woman with Graves' hyperthyroidism.

This clonotype was counted many times. The chain couples TRBV2 to TRBJ2-5; D is perhaps TRBD1 or TRBD2 (5 bases each). Trimming removed 6 bases from V and 4 bases from J, with 12 bases in between. Germline V lookup: CDR1 SNHLY, CDR2 FYNNEI. This CDR3 spans 13 amino acids. The CDR3 sequence: CASSGDQVETQYF. The CDR3 nucleotides read TGTGCCAGCAGCGGGGACCAAGTAGAGACCCAGTACTTC.

This clonotype was observed at least ten times. The rearrangement joins TRBV6-1 to TRBJ2-5; D is ambiguous. This CDR3 has 12 amino acids. Germline CDR1 is MNHNS and CDR2 is SASEGT. Trimming stripped 6 bases from V and 6 bases from J, with 11 bases between. The chain's CDR3 is CASRKTGQTQYF. The CDR3 DNA sequence: TGTGCCAGCAGGAAAACCGGGCAGACCCAGTACTTC.

The table lists this clonotype with many counts. The chain employs TRBV2 and TRBJ2-3; possible D gene TRBD2, 5 bases. CDR3 length: 14 amino acids. The germline V gene encodes CDR1 SNHLY and CDR2 FYNNEI. Trimming stripped 3 bases from V and 5 bases from J, with 12 bases between. The CDR3 bases are TGTGCCAGCAGTGATAGGACTGAGGGAGATACGCAGTATTTT. It encodes CASSDRTEGDTQYF. The full variable domain, completed using reference TRBV2 and TRBJ2-3, is EPEVTQTPSHQVTQMGQEVILRCVPISNHLYFYWYRQILGQKVEFLVSFYNNEISEKSEIFDDQFSVERPDGSNFTLKIRSTKLEDSAMYFCASSDRTEGDTQYFGPGTRLTVL.

A remark on this clonotype: Since a much larger clone is just one base distant, this may be a read error. The chain joins TRBV18 to TRBJ2-1; a possible D gene is TRBD2 (6 bases). The length of the CDR3 is 14 residues. CDR1 is KGHSH, CDR2 LQKENI, per germline. The CDR3 DNA is TGTGCCAGCTCACCAAGGGCGGGGTACAATGAGCAGCTCTTC. Its translation: CASSPRAGYNEQLF.

In its sample, this clonotype was seen many times. This chain links TRBV12-3 or TRBV12-4 with TRBJ2-3, with D unresolved. Trimming removed 2 bases at V and 2 bases at J, with 8 bases between. The CDR3 sequence is 14 residues long. DNA for the CDR3: TGTGCCAGCAGTTTAACGAGTTACACAGATACGCAGTATTTT. Translating gives CASSLTSYTDTQYF.

On this clonotype: It may be a read error: a sequence one base away is much more abundant. As the CDR3 is not closed by the conserved phenylalanine or tryptophan, this likely results from a read error. The chain couples TRBV12-3 or TRBV12-4 to TRBJ1-1; no reliable D call. The CDR3 has 14 residues. Trimming shortened V by 2 bases and J by 5 bases, and 12 bases separated the two germline ends. The CDR3 is CASSLSPPGTEAFS. In DNA, the CDR3 is TGTGCCAGCAGTTTATCCCCTCCGGGGACTGAAGCTTTCTCT.

This clonotype came up a few times. The V gene is TRBV20-1, the J gene TRBJ2-1; 13 bases agree with TRBD2. The CDR3 covers 16 residues. Germline V CDR1 and CDR2: DFQATT, SNEGSKA (reference sequence). The ends lost 3 bases at V and 9 bases at J; junction bases unmatched: 11. CDR3 bases: TGCAGTGCTAGGACCCCTACTAGCGGGAGGGGGGGTGAGCAGTTCTTC. It is translated as CSARTPTSGRGGEQFF.

The V and J genes are TRBV20-1 and TRBJ2-6; 7 nucleotides match TRBD2. V dropped 1 base and J dropped 2; count of bases not matched to a gene: 8. CDR1 and CDR2 from the germline V gene are DFQATT and SNEGSKA (reference sequence). The CDR3 is made up of 17 amino acids. The CDR3 reads CSARGEGAGAGANVLTF. CDR3 sequence (DNA): TGCAGTGCTAGAGGGGAGGGCGCGGGGGCTGGGGCCAACGTCCTGACTTTC.

This clonotype was detected ten times or more. CDR3 sequence reads: CASKDGGDEKLFF. The CDR3 DNA is TGTGCCAGCAAAGACGGCGGCGATGAAAAACTGTTTTTT. This chain links TRBV3-1 with TRBJ1-4; D unresolved. In germline, CDR1 is LGHDT, CDR2 YNNKEL (reference sequence). The CDR3 length is 13 residues. With 7 bases removed from V and 6 bases from J, the gap between germline ends came to 12 bases.

This clonotype has a count of ten or more. The V gene is TRBV30, the J gene TRBJ1-1; D might be TRBD1 (5 bases). V lost 0 bases and J lost 6, with 8 bases in between. Germline-derived CDR1 and CDR2 are GTSNPN and SVGIG (reference sequence). This CDR3 region has 12 residues. This CDR3 reads CAWSVPGPEAFF. The CDR3, as DNA: TGTGCCTGGAGTGTACCGGGGCCTGAAGCTTTCTTT.

This clonotype was seen at least ten times. The chain links TRBV11-2 to TRBJ2-4, with 9 bases fitting TRBD2. The CDR3 loop spans 17 amino acids. V lost 5 bases and J lost 4; bases outside the gene matches: 12. The germline gives CDR1 SGHAT, CDR2 FQNNGV. This CDR3 is CASSERASGIQKNIQYF. As DNA, the CDR3 is TGTGCCAGCAGCGAAAGGGCTAGCGGGATACAGAAAAACATTCAGTACTTC. Filled out from reference TRBV11-2 and TRBJ2-4, the complete variable domain reads EAGVAQSPRYKIIEKRQSVAFWCNPISGHATLYWYQQILGQGPKLLIQFQNNGVVDDSQLPKDRFSAERLKGVDSTLKIQPAKLEDSAVYLCASSERASGIQKNIQYFGAGTRLSVL.

At least ten counts were recorded for this clonotype. The CDR3 sequence: CARRTGTSGTDTQYF. CDR3 nucleotides: TGTGCCAGAAGAACCGGGACTAGCGGAACAGATACGCAGTATTTT. V and J are TRBV2 and TRBJ2-3, with TRBD2 matching over 11 bases. Germline trimming cut 9 bases from V and 3 bases from J; bases unmatched to any gene: 8. The CDR3 sequence is 15 residues long. Germline V gene lookup returns CDR1 SNHLY and CDR2 FYNNEI. The entire variable domain, with the rest obtained from reference TRBV2 and TRBJ2-3, is as follows: EPEVTQTPSHQVTQMGQEVILRCVPISNHLYFYWYRQILGQKVEFLVSFYNNEISEKSEIFDDQFSVERPDGSNFTLKIRSTKLEDSAMYFCARRTGTSGTDTQYFGPGTRLTVL.

This clonotype was seen only a few times. This clone may be a read error of a much larger clone one base away. The chain employs TRBV6-1 and TRBJ2-1, with D perhaps TRBD1 (6 bases). From germline, CDR1 is MNHNS and CDR2 SASEGT. The CDR3 is 13 residues long. This chain's CDR3 is CVSTRGGYNEQFF. The CDR3, as DNA: TGTGTCAGCACCCGAGGGGGCTACAATGAGCAGTTCTTC.

There are many counts of this clonotype. The chain links TRBV5-1 to TRBJ2-3, with TRBD2 matching over 7 bases. The CDR3 loop spans 15 amino acids. The V gene's germline CDR1 is SGHRS and CDR2 YFSETQ. V lost 1 base to trimming and J lost 5 bases; unmatched junction nucleotides: 7. CDR3: CASSLLGGPGDTQYF. In nucleotides, the CDR3 is TGCGCCAGCAGCTTGCTGGGAGGGCCAGGAGATACGCAGTATTTT.

Only a few counts were recorded for this clonotype. V gene TRBV5-5 combines with J gene TRBJ1-1, with D perhaps matching TRBD1 (6 bases). This CDR3 has 14 residues. The germline V gene encodes CDR1 SGHKS and CDR2 YYEKEE (reference sequence). Deletions cut 4 bases from V and 4 bases from J, with 14 bases between. The CDR3 DNA sequence: TGTGCCAGCAGCGGGGGGCCAGTACCCACTGAAGCTTTCTTT. It is translated as CASSGGPVPTEAFF.

This clonotype was observed many times. The chain is built from TRBV5-1 and TRBJ2-7, with a weak D call TRBD2 (5 bases). CDR3 length equals 13 residues. The V gene's germline CDR1 is SGHRS and CDR2 YFSETQ. V was clipped by 5 bases and J by 1 base, with 10 bases between them. CDR3 sequence (DNA): TGCGCCAGCAGAGAGGAGCGGTCCTACGAGCAGTACTTC. This translates into CASREERSYEQYF.

Note on this clonotype: One junction end does not reproduce the germline sequence, and a read error may be involved. V and J are TRBV6-5 and TRBJ2-7; TRBD1 might be the D (5 bases). CDR1 and CDR2 from the germline V gene are MNHEY and SVGAGI. This CDR3 is built from 15 residues. CDR3 nucleotide sequence: TGTGCCAGCAGTTACTCGGGGATAGGGGCCTACGGGCAGTACTTC. Its protein product is CASSYSGIGAYGQYF.

This clonotype was counted many times. The chain joins TRBV5-1 to TRBJ2-1; 11 positions agree with TRBD1. Germline CDR1 and CDR2: SGHRS and YFSETQ. V gave up 2 bases and J gave up 5 bases; unmatched junction bases: 3. This CDR3 spans 15 amino acids. CDR3: CASSLGDRGNNEQFF. For the CDR3, the DNA is TGCGCCAGCAGCTTAGGGGACAGGGGGAACAATGAGCAGTTCTTC.

This clonotype was seen at least ten times. The rearrangement joins TRBV2 to TRBJ1-1; D is unclear. Looked up from germline, CDR1 is SNHLY and CDR2 is FYNNEI. Trimming took off 7 bases at V and 6 bases at J, with 9 bases between the two ends. CDR3 length equals 11 residues. The CDR3 protein is CASMTFAEAFF. In DNA form, the CDR3 reads TGTGCCAGCATGACTTTCGCTGAAGCTTTCTTT.